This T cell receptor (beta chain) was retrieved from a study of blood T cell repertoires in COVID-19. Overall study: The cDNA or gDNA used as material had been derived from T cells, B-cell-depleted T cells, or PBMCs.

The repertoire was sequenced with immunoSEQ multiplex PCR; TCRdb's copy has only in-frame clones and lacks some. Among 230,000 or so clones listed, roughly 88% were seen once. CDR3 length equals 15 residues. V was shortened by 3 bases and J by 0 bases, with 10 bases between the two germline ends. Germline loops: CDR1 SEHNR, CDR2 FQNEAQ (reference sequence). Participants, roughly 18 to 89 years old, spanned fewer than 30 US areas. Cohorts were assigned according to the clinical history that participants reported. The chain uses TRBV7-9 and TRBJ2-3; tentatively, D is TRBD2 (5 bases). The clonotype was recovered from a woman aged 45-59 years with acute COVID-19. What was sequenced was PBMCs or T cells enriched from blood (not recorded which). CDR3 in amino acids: CASSFAGTSTDTQYF. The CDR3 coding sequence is TGTGCCAGCAGCTTTGCGGGCACTAGCACAGATACGCAGTATTTT.